This TCR beta chain is from a study of T cells in Graves' hyperthyroidism and ophthalmopathy. As for the study in general: Peripheral blood was collected at initial diagnosis, before any treatment.

The V gene's germline CDR1 is LNHDA and CDR2 SQIVND (reference sequence). Trimming removed 7 bases from V and 4 bases from J, with 19 bases in between. This CDR3 has 15 residues. TCR beta CDR3 regions were amplified from RNA transcripts. During a first-round RT-PCR of the TCR CDR3, the HTBI primer set was used. TCRdb redid the calling of the multiplex PCR reads with MiXCR, one entry per CDR3 protein. The data hold around 250,000 distinct CDR3 sequences, with almost 25% observed a single time. This clonotype appeared many times. The diagnostic basis comprised clinical symptoms, serum thyroxine and TRAb, thyroid ultrasound and orbital computed tomography.

The receptor comes from a middle-aged woman with Graves' ophthalmopathy. Source material: blood. The rearrangement uses TRBV19 and TRBJ1-2; D call uncertain. DNA of the CDR3: TGTGCCAGTACCCTGACGTATGCTGACCCCTATGGCTACACCTTC. It yields the protein CASTLTYADPYGYTF. Using reference TRBV19 and TRBJ1-2 for the parts outside the CDR3, the full variable domain is DGGITQSPKYLFRKEGQNVTLSCEQNLNHDAMYWYRQDPGQGLRLIYYSQIVNDFQKGDIAEGYSVSREKKESFPLTVTSAQKNPTAFYLCASTLTYADPYGYTFGSGTRLTVV.